This T cell receptor (beta chain) is from a study of vaccination and CD4 T cells after COVID-19. Across the whole study: Convalescent study patients returned SARS-CoV-2 positive nasal swab PCR results, with under ten mild cases and one severe. Study-level findings and limits: Looking at convalescent patients, a median approximately 88% of reactive clones were present only post-vaccination.

This clonotype came up once. Its antigen is unidentified. CD4+ T cells that had been cultured provided DNA sequenced with the Oncomine TCR Beta short-read assay. Using the QIAamp micro DNA kit, genomic DNA was extracted from the CD4+ T cells that had been cultured. TCRdb reanalysed the PCR reads using MiXCR and keeps one entry per CDR3 protein. The sample lists tens of thousands of distinct CDR3 sequences; about 51% were seen once. Germline V lookup: CDR1 DFQATT, CDR2 SNEGSKA (reference sequence). This CDR3 contains 14 residues. V lost 0 bases and J lost 0, with 8 bases in between. Sample treatment: approximately 10-day PBMC culture with coronavirus spike peptide pools or control peptides (ViraFEST assay). Scientists separated out CD4+ T cells through negative selection following 10 days in culture.

The sample was CD4+ T cells from blood, cultured in vitro. The chain links TRBV20-1 to TRBJ1-2, with D perhaps matching TRBD1 (5 bases). The TCR sequence derives from a human donor who had recovered from COVID-19. CDR3 sequence reads: CSAREPGANYGYTF. As DNA, the CDR3 is TGCAGTGCTAGAGAACCGGGGGCTAACTATGGCTACACCTTC.